This is a list of T cell receptor beta chains from one sample in a study of blood T cells in healthy people across ages. TCRdb processed the 5' RACE reads anew with MiXCR; each CDR3 protein has one entry. The data show over 1,500,000 distinct CDR3 sequences, with about 49% seen just once and 2% to 2.5% held by the top ten. What was sequenced was blood. Source of these receptors: a woman in her thirties or forties in good health. The CDR3 runs from the conserved cysteine through the conserved F or W. The order of the fields is clone size, D gene, J gene, CDR3 length, V gene, CDR3 protein, CDR3 DNA. A D gene is named only where the DNA matches it firmly. The listing skips clone size in some rows; elsewhere it reads once, few, many or a size class.

. | TRBD2 | TRBJ2-1 | 16 | TRBV11-2 | CASSLLLGGRNNEQFF | TGTGCCAGCAGCTTACTCTTGGGCGGGAGGAACAATGAGCAGTTCTTC
. | . | TRBJ1-2 | 13 | TRBV20-1 | CSARGQVKYGYTF | TGCAGTGCTAGAGGGCAGGTGAAGTATGGCTACACCTTC
. | . | TRBJ2-1 | 13 | TRBV6-5 | CASSDRASREQFF | TGTGCCAGCAGTGACCGGGCCTCTCGGGAGCAGTTCTTC
. | TRBD2 | TRBJ2-1 | 16 | TRBV7-9 | CASSILLAGAYNEQFF | TGTGCCAGCAGCATCCTCCTAGCGGGGGCTTACAATGAGCAGTTCTTC
once | TRBD2 | TRBJ2-3 | 16 | TRBV20-1 | CSASGSGESSTDTQYF | TGCAGTGCTAGTGGGAGCGGGGAGTCTAGCACAGATACGCAGTATTTT
. | . | TRBJ1-1 | 14 | TRBV5-5 | CASSLRQDNTEAFF | TGTGCCAGCAGTCTTAGACAGGACAACACTGAAGCTTTCTTT
. | . | TRBJ2-1 | 16 | TRBV20-1 | CSSAKKIGARDNEQFF | TGCAGCAGTGCTAAGAAGATCGGGGCCCGTGACAATGAGCAGTTCTTC
. | . | TRBJ2-4 | 11 | TRBV2 | CASGRSREQYF | TGTGCCAGCGGCCGGTCAAGGGAGCAGTACTTC
. | TRBD2 | TRBJ2-5 | 13 | TRBV25-1 | CASSEREWETQYF | TGTGCCAGCAGTGAGCGGGAGTGGGAGACCCAGTACTTC
. | TRBD1 | TRBJ2-7 | 15 | TRBV28 | CASSPRWDRGIEQYF | TGTGCCAGCAGTCCTAGGTGGGACAGGGGGATCGAGCAGTACTTC
. | TRBD1 | TRBJ2-2 | 16 | TRBV4-3 | CASSQDSGGDTGELFF | TGCGCCAGCAGCCAAGATTCAGGGGGCGACACCGGGGAGCTGTTTTTT
few | . | TRBJ1-5 | 14 | TRBV7-2 | CASSLSRVGQPQHF | TGTGCCAGCAGCTTAAGCAGGGTCGGTCAGCCCCAGCATTTT
few | TRBD1 | TRBJ2-3 | 15 | TRBV28 | CASSSSGQGASTQYF | TGTGCCAGCAGTTCGTCGGGACAGGGGGCCAGTACGCAGTATTTT
once | TRBD2 | TRBJ2-7 | 18 | TRBV9 | CASSVGLAGTWVSYEQYF | TGTGCCAGCAGCGTGGGACTAGCGGGCACGTGGGTTTCCTACGAGCAGTACTTC
. | . | TRBJ2-3 | 14 | TRBV27 | CASRLRPLTDTQYF | TGTGCCAGCAGGCTAAGACCCCTCACAGATACGCAGTATTTT
. | TRBD1 | TRBJ1-4 | 13 | TRBV2 | CASSGDRVGKLFF | TGTGCCAGCAGTGGAGACAGGGTGGGAAAACTGTTTTTT
few | . | TRBJ2-7 | 13 | TRBV27 | CASSLYNSYEQYF | TGTGCCAGCAGTTTATATAACAGCTACGAGCAGTACTTC
. | . | TRBJ2-1 | 14 | TRBV14 | CASSHLGLNDEQFF | TGTGCCAGCAGCCATCTTGGACTCAACGATGAGCAGTTCTTC
many | TRBD1 | TRBJ2-7 | 15 | TRBV6-2/TRBV6-3 | CASSYSGTGGYEQYF | TGTGCCAGCAGTTACTCCGGGACAGGGGGCTACGAGCAGTACTTC
. | . | TRBJ2-5 | 16 | TRBV4-1 | CASSHPALEPRGTQYF | TGCGCCAGCAGCCACCCCGCTCTAGAGCCGCGGGGGACCCAGTACTTC
few | . | TRBJ2-1 | 14 | TRBV12-3/TRBV12-4 | CASTPEYRYNEQFF | TGTGCCAGCACCCCTGAGTATCGCTACAATGAGCAGTTCTTC
. | . | TRBJ2-7 | 12 | TRBV6-2/TRBV6-3 | CASSYPRTPPYF | TGTGCCAGCAGTTACCCCCGGACTCCGCCGTACTTC
. | . | TRBJ2-1 | 10 | TRBV29-1 | CSVENTVQFF | TGCAGCGTTGAAAATACGGTCCAGTTCTTC
few | TRBD2 | TRBJ2-3 | 17 | TRBV20-1 | CSSQPPLAGGVADTQYF | TGCAGTTCCCAACCTCCACTAGCGGGGGGAGTTGCAGATACGCAGTATTTT
. | TRBD1 | TRBJ2-3 | 17 | TRBV20-1 | CSARDWGTGRGTDTQYF | TGCAGTGCTAGAGATTGGGGGACAGGGAGGGGAACAGATACGCAGTATTTT
. | TRBD1 | TRBJ2-7 | 16 | TRBV5-5 | CASSPQQGVRSYEQYF | TGTGCCAGCAGCCCTCAGCAGGGGGTGAGGTCCTACGAGCAGTACTTC
. | . | TRBJ1-1 | 15 | TRBV2 | CASSIGQARHTEAFF | TGTGCCAGCAGTATCGGTCAAGCTCGGCACACTGAAGCTTTCTTT